Listed below are T cell receptor beta chains from one sample, sequenced in a study of T cell responses to AZD1222 COVID-19 vaccine. Using immunoSEQ multiplex PCR, the repertoire was profiled, and TCRdb retains in-frame clones only, with some absent. The table lists 150,000 or so clones, around 90% of them singletons. Sequencing used peripheral blood, obtained on day 0 of AZD1222 vaccination. The receptors derive from an adult in good health. CDR3s include the opening cysteine and the closing phenylalanine or tryptophan. D genes are given only for firm matches. Not every row has a clone size; where given, it reads once, few, many or a size class.

j_call v_call d_call clone_size cdr3_nt cdr3_aa
TRBJ2-6 TRBV5-1 - - TGCGCCAGCAGCTTGGAAGGCTCCGGGGCCAACGTCCTGACTTTC CASSLEGSGANVLTF
TRBJ2-2 TRBV27 - - TGTGCCAGCAGCGTAGCCAGGGGAAACACCGGGGAGCTGTTTTTT CASSVARGNTGELFF
TRBJ2-1 TRBV4-1 - - TGCGCCAGCAGCCAACCCCCGGGCAATGAGCAGTTCTTC CASSQPPGNEQFF
TRBJ1-2 TRBV6-5 - - TGTGCCAGCAGCGAGCGGGATTCCTATGGCTACACCTTC CASSERDSYGYTF
TRBJ2-6 TRBV5-4 - - TGTGCCAGCAGGGCGGTGTCTGGGGCCAACGTCCTGACTTTC CASRAVSGANVLTF
TRBJ2-5 TRBV28 - - TGTGCCAGCAGTTTATCAGTGGAGACCCAGTACTTC CASSLSVETQYF
TRBJ1-2 TRBV10-3 TRBD1 once TGTGCCATCAGTGAAGGGCAGGGGGCCTGGGGCTACACCTTC CAISEGQGAWGYTF
TRBJ2-4 TRBV6-5 TRBD1 - TGTGCCAGCAGTTACCTTAGGGGGCTCGGGTATATTCAGTACTTC CASSYLRGLGYIQYF
TRBJ2-7 TRBV28 TRBD1 - TGTGCCAGCAGTAGGGGGACAGGGGGATACGAGCAGTACTTC CASSRGTGGYEQYF
TRBJ1-1 TRBV10-3 TRBD1 - TGTGCCATGTCATCTGAGACAGGGGTCACTGAAGCTTTCTTT CAMSSETGVTEAFF
TRBJ1-5 TRBV9 - once TGTGCCAGCAGCGTAGAAGCGGGAACTAATCAGCCCCAGCATTTT CASSVEAGTNQPQHF
TRBJ2-1 TRBV7-9 TRBD2 - TGTGCCAGCAGCTTACTCCTAGCGGGAGTCCCCCATGAGCAGTTCTTC CASSLLLAGVPHEQFF
TRBJ2-3 TRBV3-1/TRBV3-2 - - TGTGCCAGCAGCCAGCAAGGGGTCCTGGCCGTGACAGATACGCAGTATTTT CASSQQGVLAVTDTQYF
TRBJ2-7 TRBV5-1 - - TGCGCCAGCAGCTCCACGGGGAGCTCCTACGAGCAGTACTTC CASSSTGSSYEQYF
TRBJ1-2 TRBV18 - - TGTGCCAGCTCACCACCGACGGGGGGCGGGTATGGCTACACCTTC CASSPPTGGGYGYTF
TRBJ1-6 TRBV5-1 - - TGCGCCAGCAGATCCAGTGTGGGGCTCAATAATTCACCCCTCCACTTT CASRSSVGLNNSPLHF
TRBJ2-1 TRBV3-1/TRBV3-2 TRBD1 - TGTGCCAGCAGCCAAGACGTGAGAACAGGGGGCTTCTACAATGAGCAGTTCTTC CASSQDVRTGGFYNEQFF
TRBJ1-4 TRBV28 TRBD1 - TGTGCCAGCAGTTTTTTAAGGGGGCAAACTGAAAAACTGTTTTTT CASSFLRGQTEKLFF
TRBJ2-5 TRBV18 - - TGTGCCAGCTCACCGGGTACAAACCAAGAGACCCAGTACTTC CASSPGTNQETQYF
TRBJ2-3 TRBV19 TRBD2 - TGTGCCAGTAAGGTCGTATCGGCTAGCGGGGGCACAGATACGCAGTATTTT CASKVVSASGGTDTQYF
TRBJ1-2 TRBV2 - few TGTGCCAGCAGGAGCGGGCTTGGCTACACCTTC CASRSGLGYTF
TRBJ2-5 TRBV2 - few TGTGCCAGCAGGGATAGTATGGGGGCGGAGACCCAGTACTTC CASRDSMGAETQYF
TRBJ1-2 TRBV27 - - TGTGCCAGCAGTTTATATCGGGAAGGATATGGCTACACCTTC CASSLYREGYGYTF
TRBJ1-2 TRBV5-1 - - TGCGCCAGCAGCCCAGGACAGAACTTGGTGGGTGGCTACACCTTC CASSPGQNLVGGYTF
TRBJ1-6 TRBV7-9 - - TGTGCCAGCAGCTTGTCGGAGTATCGACAGCATAATTCACCCCTCCACTTT CASSLSEYRQHNSPLHF
TRBJ2-3 TRBV3-1/TRBV3-2 TRBD2 - TGTGCCAGCAGCCCCCGGGCTAGCGGGGGCACAGATACGCAGTATTTT CASSPRASGGTDTQYF
TRBJ1-1 TRBV6-4 TRBD1 - TGTGCCAGCAGTGAGGGGACAGGGGTGGCTGAAGCTTTCTTT CASSEGTGVAEAFF
TRBJ1-3 TRBV4-2 - once TGTGCGAGCCGGAGGTCGCCTGGATTTGGAAACACCATATATTTT CASRRSPGFGNTIYF
TRBJ1-1 TRBV7-9 TRBD1 - TGTGCCAGCAGCTTAGCTGGGACAGGGAACACTGAAGCTTTCTTT CASSLAGTGNTEAFF
TRBJ1-1 TRBV5-1 TRBD1 - TGCGCCAGCAGCTGGGTCTTTGGGACAGCGAACACTGAAGCTTTCTTT CASSWVFGTANTEAFF
TRBJ1-2 TRBV19 TRBD1 - TGTGCCAGTAGTATATCAGGGGGGGACTATGGCTACACCTTC CASSISGGDYGYTF
TRBJ1-3 TRBV5-4 - few TGTGCCAGCAGCTTGGGAGGGACTGGAAACACCATATATTTT CASSLGGTGNTIYF
TRBJ1-2 TRBV5-6 - - TGTGCCAGCAGCTCTTATGGGGCCCGGCCTGGCTACACCTTC CASSSYGARPGYTF
TRBJ1-4 TRBV28 - once TGTGCCAGCAGTTCTCTGGCTGAAAAACTGTTTTTT CASSSLAEKLFF
TRBJ2-5 TRBV3-1/TRBV3-2 TRBD2 - TGTGCCAGCAGCCAAGATGTAGCGCGGCGGGAGCACGGGACCCAGTACTTC CASSQDVARREHGTQYF
TRBJ2-7 TRBV2 - - TGTGCCAGCAGACTACAGGGAAGGTACGAGCAGTACTTC CASRLQGRYEQYF
TRBJ2-7 TRBV29-1 - - TGCAGCGTTGCTATGGCAGATTATAACTACGAGCAGTACTTC CSVAMADYNYEQYF
TRBJ2-6 TRBV19 TRBD1 - TGTGCCAGTAGGGACAGGGTCGACTCTGGGGCCAACGTCCTGACTTTC CASRDRVDSGANVLTF
TRBJ1-6 TRBV5-6 TRBD1 once TGTGCCAGCAGCTTCGGGACAGGGACTGATTCACCCCTCCACTTT CASSFGTGTDSPLHF
TRBJ2-4 TRBV5-1 - - TGCGCCAGCAGCTTGGCCGGAAACATTCAGTACTTC CASSLAGNIQYF
TRBJ2-4 TRBV5-1 - - TGCGCCAGCAGCTTCAGGGGGGACATTCAGTACTTC CASSFRGDIQYF
TRBJ1-5 TRBV19 TRBD1 - TGTGCCAGTACCACTAACAGGGGAGGGGGCAATCAGCCCCAGCATTTT CASTTNRGGGNQPQHF
TRBJ2-7 TRBV11-3 - - TGTGCCAGCAGCTTAACCTCACTAGGGGAGCAGTACTTC CASSLTSLGEQYF
TRBJ2-7 TRBV7-9 - - TGTGCCAGCAGCGGCTTATACGAGCAGTACTTC CASSGLYEQYF
TRBJ2-7 TRBV4-1 - - TGCGCCAGCAGCCAAGTGGGAGGCCTGAGCTCCTACGAGCAGTACTTC CASSQVGGLSSYEQYF
TRBJ1-6 TRBV20-1 - few TGCAGTGCTAGTAACCCGACCCTGATAAATTCACCCCTCCACTTT CSASNPTLINSPLHF
TRBJ1-1 TRBV7-6 - few TGTGCCAGCAGCTTAAGAGGGAGGGGGTACACTGAAGCTTTCTTT CASSLRGRGYTEAFF
TRBJ2-2 TRBV6-6 TRBD1 - TGTGCCAGCAGCCCACCGACAGGGGGCACCGGGGAGCTGTTTTTT CASSPPTGGTGELFF
TRBJ1-5 TRBV27 TRBD1 - TGTGCCAGCAGTTCCAGACAGGGGCCCAATCAGCCCCAGCATTTT CASSSRQGPNQPQHF
TRBJ2-1 TRBV9 TRBD2 - TGTGCCAGCAGCCTAATGGCGACTAGCGGGTCCTTCGAATACAATGAGCAGTTCTTC CASSLMATSGSFEYNEQFF
TRBJ1-2 TRBV6-1 - - TGTGCCAGCAATGAAGGGATCACGGTTCCCTTCTATGGCTACACCTTC CASNEGITVPFYGYTF
TRBJ2-1 TRBV3-1/TRBV3-2 - - TGTGCCAGCAGCCAAGTGCCAGAAAACAATGAGCAGTTCTTC CASSQVPENNEQFF